The clone carrying this T cell receptor beta chain was found once. Its specificity is unknown. Some clones are missing from TCRdb's copy, which holds only in-frame ones; the method was immunoSEQ multiplex PCR. The sample includes some 160,000 clones, 85% to 95% of them seen just once. Unmatched junction bases numbered 7, after V lost 0 bases and J lost 8 bases. The germline CDR1 and CDR2 sequences are SGHRS and YFSETQ. The CDR3 has 14 residues. The sample belongs to a study of T cell responses to AZD1222 COVID-19 vaccine. Study-wide findings and caveats: Only 6 or 7 people who got AZD1222 tested seropositive at baseline. A reported finding is that nearly half of spike-specific TCRs target unmutated variant regions. Most donors were white British and more were female, and clonal diversity was possibly underestimated.

The receptor's source is an adult in good health. Sequenced here: peripheral blood, sampled on day 0 of AZD1222 vaccination. The J gene is TRBJ1-1, the V gene TRBV5-1; 7 bases are a match to TRBD1. CDR3 in amino acids: CASSLASPQGEAFF. DNA of the CDR3: TGCGCCAGCAGCTTGGCATCACCACAGGGGGAAGCTTTCTTT.